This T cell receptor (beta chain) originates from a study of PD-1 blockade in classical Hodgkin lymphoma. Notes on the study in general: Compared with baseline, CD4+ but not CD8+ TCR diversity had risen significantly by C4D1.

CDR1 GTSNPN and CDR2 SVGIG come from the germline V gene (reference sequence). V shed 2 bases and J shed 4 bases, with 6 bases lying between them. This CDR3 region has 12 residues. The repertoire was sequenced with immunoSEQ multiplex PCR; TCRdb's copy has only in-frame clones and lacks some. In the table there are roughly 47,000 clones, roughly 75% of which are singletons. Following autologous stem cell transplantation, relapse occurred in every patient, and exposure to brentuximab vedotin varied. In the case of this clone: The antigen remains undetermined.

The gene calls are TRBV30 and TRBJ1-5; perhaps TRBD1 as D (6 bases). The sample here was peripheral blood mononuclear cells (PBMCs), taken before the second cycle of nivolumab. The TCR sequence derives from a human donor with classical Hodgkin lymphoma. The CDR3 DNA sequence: TGTGCCTGGAGTAGGGGGAATCAGCCCCAGCATTTT. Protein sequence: CAWSRGNQPQHF.